Listed below are T cell receptor beta chains from one sample, sequenced in a study of T-cell memory formation after mild COVID-19. MiXCR, run by TCRdb on the 5' RACE reads, gives a single entry per CDR3 protein. The table lists roughly 340,000 distinct CDR3 sequences, more than 20% of them singletons. Material: PBMCs or a T cell subset sorted from them (not recorded which). The receptors here all came from a man aged 18 to 29 who had mild COVID-19 (a few samples of this study predate the infection). Cell type and time point are not known. The CDR3 runs from the conserved cysteine through the conserved F or W. The order of the fields is clone size, V gene, D gene, J gene, CDR3 DNA, CDR3 protein. A D gene is named only where the DNA matches it firmly. Size is omitted from some rows. Given values are once, few, many or a class for expanded clones.

>-|TRBV15|TRBD2|TRBJ2-1
TGTGCCACCCGCAAACTAGCGGGGGTAAGTGAGCAGTTCTTC
CATRKLAGVSEQFF
>few|TRBV7-2|-|TRBJ1-2
TGTGCCAGCAGCTTGGACACCTTAGTCTATGGCTACACCTTC
CASSLDTLVYGYTF
>few|TRBV5-1|-|TRBJ2-6
TGCGCCAGCAGCCCCGGTCTCGGGGAGGCCAACGTCCTGACTTTC
CASSPGLGEANVLTF
>-|TRBV4-3|-|TRBJ2-5
TGCGCCAGCAGCGACCTAGGAGAGCGGGCACCGATAACGACAGAGACCCAGTACTTC
CASSDLGERAPITTETQYF
>few|TRBV19|TRBD1|TRBJ1-5
TGTGCCAGTAGTATTACCGGGACAGGTTTGCAGTTCAATCAGCCCCAGCATTTT
CASSITGTGLQFNQPQHF
>few|TRBV9|-|TRBJ1-2
TGTGCCAGCAGCGTAGGGGTCTATGGCTACACCTTC
CASSVGVYGYTF
>-|TRBV5-1|-|TRBJ1-5
TGCGCCAGCAGCTTGGGTGGAAGGGACCAGCCCCAGCATTTT
CASSLGGRDQPQHF
>-|TRBV6-5|-|TRBJ2-4
TGTGCCAGCAGTCAGACAGGGAGGGAAAACATTCAGTACTTC
CASSQTGRENIQYF
>-|TRBV9|-|TRBJ2-5
TGTGCCAGCAGTCGTGGGGCCCAAGAGACCCAGTACTTC
CASSRGAQETQYF
>-|TRBV20-1|-|TRBJ2-5
TGCAGTGCTAGAGATGCCATCTCGAAAGAGACCCAGTACTTC
CSARDAISKETQYF
>-|TRBV20-1|TRBD2|TRBJ2-7
TGCAGTGCTAGAGACCGGGACGGGGGGTCCTACGAGCAGTACTTC
CSARDRDGGSYEQYF
>few|TRBV20-1|TRBD1|TRBJ1-2
TGCAGTGCTCGTGCCTCGATGGACAGGATCCTCTATGGCTACACCTTC
CSARASMDRILYGYTF
>few|TRBV18|-|TRBJ1-1
TGTGCCAGCTCACCCCTCCCGGAAGACACTGAAGCTTTCTTT
CASSPLPEDTEAFF
>-|TRBV9|-|TRBJ2-1
TGTGCCAGCTCTGGGGCAGGGAGGAATGAGCAGTTCTTC
CASSGAGRNEQFF
>-|TRBV9|-|TRBJ2-3
TGTGCCAGCAGCGTCGGGCAGGGGGGAACAGATACGCAGTATTTT
CASSVGQGGTDTQYF
>many|TRBV7-2|-|TRBJ1-2
TGTGCCAGCAGCAGGTTATTGTCAGCCGAGGGGGGCTACACCTTC
CASSRLLSAEGGYTF
>few|TRBV6-5|TRBD2|TRBJ2-5
TGTGCCAGCAGTCGACTAGCGGGGGCATCAGAGACCCAGTACTTC
CASSRLAGASETQYF
>-|TRBV6-6|-|TRBJ2-5
TGTGCCAGCAGTTACTGGATCGTAGAGACCCAGTACTTC
CASSYWIVETQYF
>many|TRBV7-2|TRBD1|TRBJ1-1
TGTGCCAGCAGCATGGACAGGGGCGCTGAAGCTTTCTTT
CASSMDRGAEAFF
>few|TRBV7-2|-|TRBJ1-2
TGTGCCAGCAGTGACATGCGGACTGCTAGCTATGGCTACACCTTC
CASSDMRTASYGYTF
>-|TRBV5-6|-|TRBJ2-1
TGTGCCAGCAGCTTGGGCAGGGGAAGGTCCTACAATGAGCAGTTCTTC
CASSLGRGRSYNEQFF
>-|TRBV10-3|TRBD1|TRBJ2-6
TGTGCCATCAGTGACCGACAGGGGTTCGACTCTGGGGCCAACGTCCTGACTTTC
CAISDRQGFDSGANVLTF
>-|TRBV3-1|-|TRBJ2-5
TGTGCCAGCAGCCAAGAAGTGTGGGAATCTCAGGAAGGGCTGACAGAGACCCAGTACTTC
CASSQEVWESQEGLTETQYF
>-|TRBV7-2|TRBD2|TRBJ2-3
TGTGCCAGCAGCTTAGTAGCGGGGGGACCACAAAATACGCAGTATTTT
CASSLVAGGPQNTQYF
>few|TRBV5-1|-|TRBJ2-3
TGCGCCAGCAGCCCGGGACTTTTCACAGATACGCAGTATTTT
CASSPGLFTDTQYF
>-|TRBV10-2|-|TRBJ2-7
TGCGCCAGTCGAACCCCCTACGAGCAGTACTTC
CASRTPYEQYF
>few|TRBV7-2|-|TRBJ1-2
TGTGCCAGCAGCTTAGTCCGGGGGTCCCACTATGGCTACACCTTC
CASSLVRGSHYGYTF
>-|TRBV4-1|-|TRBJ1-1
TGCGCCAGCAGCCTAAGGACAGATGGGGCTTTCTTT
CASSLRTDGAFF
>many|TRBV7-2|TRBD1|TRBJ1-3
TGTGCCAGCAGCCCACAGGGGCCCGACTCTGGAAACACCATATATTTT
CASSPQGPDSGNTIYF
>-|TRBV15|-|TRBJ2-3
TGTGCCACCAGCAGAGGGGGGAACGGGGGCCTCACAGATACGCAGTATTTT
CATSRGGNGGLTDTQYF
>few|TRBV10-3|-|TRBJ1-3
TGTGCCATCAGGGAACAGGGTGGTTCTGGAAACACCATATATTTT
CAIREQGGSGNTIYF
>-|TRBV6-2/TRBV6-3|TRBD2|TRBJ2-5
TGTGCCAGCAGTTACCCTTCCGGACTAGCGGGGGTCCAAGAGACCCAGTACTTC
CASSYPSGLAGVQETQYF
>few|TRBV6-5|-|TRBJ2-2
TGTGCCAGCAGTGACAGGATTAACACCGGGGAGCTGTTTTTT
CASSDRINTGELFF
>-|TRBV7-9|TRBD1|TRBJ2-2
TGTGCCAGCAGCACCACGGGACAGGGAAACACCGGGGAGCTGTTTTTT
CASSTTGQGNTGELFF
>-|TRBV7-8|-|TRBJ2-5
TGTGCCAGCAGCTACCCTGGCGGAGAGACCCAGTACTTC
CASSYPGGETQYF
>few|TRBV7-9|-|TRBJ1-4
TGTGCCAGTCTTCGCTCGGACCTGGATGAAAAACTGTTTTTT
CASLRSDLDEKLFF
>-|TRBV4-3|-|TRBJ2-3
TGCGCCAGCAGCCAAAGTCCGAGCACAGATACGCAGTATTTT
CASSQSPSTDTQYF
>few|TRBV10-1|TRBD2|TRBJ2-3
TGCGCCAGCAGTGAGTCCCTAGCGGGGCACACAGATACGCAGTATTTT
CASSESLAGHTDTQYF
>many|TRBV5-1|TRBD1|TRBJ2-5
TGCGCCAGCAGCTTTTCAACAGGGGCTAGAGAGACCCAGTACTTC
CASSFSTGARETQYF
>-|TRBV5-1|-|TRBJ1-1
TGCGCCAGCAGCTTGGAGTGGGGGACTGAAGCTTTCTTT
CASSLEWGTEAFF